This is a list of T cell receptor beta chains from one sample in a study of T cell repertoires and HLA-DP antigens. These receptors are not linked to any known antigen. Data came from immunoSEQ multiplex PCR; TCRdb stores just in-frame clones and leaves some out. Found here are about 73,000 clones, about 82% of them singletons; the top ten hold around 1.5%. The material sequenced was CD4+ T cells from PBMCs. Every receptor here comes from a man aged 60 to 75 in good health and CMV-seronegative. Each CDR3 is given with its conserved first and last residue. D genes are given only for firm matches. The size of a clone is reported for some rows only, either as once, few or many, or as a class for expanded clones.

.,TRBD2,TRBV29-1,TRBJ2-3,TGCAGCTCCCGTCTAGCGGGAGTCGATACGCAGTATTTT,CSSRLAGVDTQYF
.,.,TRBV7-9,TRBJ1-2,TGTGCCAGCAGCCTGGACGCCTATGGCTACACCTTC,CASSLDAYGYTF
.,.,TRBV11-2,TRBJ1-2,TGTGCCAGCAGCCCGCGGGGAGGCGTCTATGGCTACACCTTC,CASSPRGGVYGYTF
.,TRBD1,TRBV28,TRBJ1-1,TGTGCCAGCAGTCCCAGGACAGGCCTCACTGAAGCTTTCTTT,CASSPRTGLTEAFF
.,.,TRBV19,TRBJ2-5,TGTGCCAGTAGTCCCTCCGGGGAGACCCAGTACTTC,CASSPSGETQYF
.,TRBD1,TRBV7-8,TRBJ2-5,TGTGCCAGCAGCCTAGGGACAGGGGCGGGAATGCTATTGGAGACCCAGTACTTC,CASSLGTGAGMLLETQYF
.,.,TRBV10-3,TRBJ1-1,TGTGCCATCAGTGTTGGGGGGAACACTGAAGCTTTCTTT,CAISVGGNTEAFF
.,TRBD1,TRBV5-1,TRBJ2-5,TGCGCCAGCAGCGCATTGACAGGGGGCGGTGAGACCCAGTACTTC,CASSALTGGGETQYF
.,.,TRBV4-3,TRBJ2-2,TGCGCCAGCAGCCAAGCGCCTCCCAGTTACTCTATAACCGGGGAGCTGTTTTTT,CASSQAPPSYSITGELFF
.,.,TRBV10-3,TRBJ1-1,TGTGCCATCAGTGAGTCGAACGAGAATGAAGCTTTCTTT,CAISESNENEAFF
.,.,TRBV19,TRBJ1-5,TGTGCCAGTAGTTCGCAGGGAGGACAGCCCCAGCATTTT,CASSSQGGQPQHF
.,TRBD1,TRBV28,TRBJ1-2,TGTGCCAGCAGTTCCTCAGGACAGGGGATCTCTGGCTACACCTTC,CASSSSGQGISGYTF
.,TRBD2,TRBV7-2,TRBJ2-7,TGTGCCAGCACCATAGCGGGTTCAAGATACGAGCAGTACTTC,CASTIAGSRYEQYF
.,.,TRBV9,TRBJ2-1,TGTGCCAGCAGCGTCTGGGGGAATCGGAACAATGAGCAGTTCTTC,CASSVWGNRNNEQFF
.,.,TRBV5-6,TRBJ2-4,TGTGCCAGCAGCTCATACTCAGCCAAAAACATTCAGTACTTC,CASSSYSAKNIQYF
.,.,TRBV11-3,TRBJ2-1,TGTGCCAGCAGCTTAGATCGGAGAGGTGAGCAGTTCTTC,CASSLDRRGEQFF
.,TRBD1,TRBV18,TRBJ2-2,TGTGCCAGCTCACCAAAAACAGGGGCCGGGGAGCTGTTTTTT,CASSPKTGAGELFF
.,.,TRBV27,TRBJ2-3,TGTGCAACATGTGCTCTGGACAGCACAGATACGCAGTATTTT,CATCALDSTDTQYF
.,TRBD1,TRBV9,TRBJ2-5,TGTGCCAGCAGCGTAGGTAAAGGGCAGGGGACAGGGACGGGGGAGACCCAGTACTTC,CASSVGKGQGTGTGETQYF
.,.,TRBV7-2,TRBJ2-5,TGTGCCAGCAGCTTAATCTACGAGGGTAGGATAGAGACCCAGTACTTC,CASSLIYEGRIETQYF
.,.,TRBV28,TRBJ2-7,TGTGCCAGCAGCCGGGACACGCGCTACGAGCAGTACTTC,CASSRDTRYEQYF
.,.,TRBV7-9,TRBJ2-3,TGTGCCAGCAGCTTAGATTCTACAGATACGCAGTATTTT,CASSLDSTDTQYF
.,TRBD2,TRBV27,TRBJ2-7,TGTGCCAGCGGCACTAGCGGCCTAACCTACGAGCAGTACTTC,CASGTSGLTYEQYF
medium-sized,.,TRBV7-2,TRBJ1-2,TGTGCCAGCAGCACACAGGGCTCCGTCTATGGCTACACCTTC,CASSTQGSVYGYTF
.,.,TRBV13,TRBJ1-2,TGTGCCAGCAGCCGACGGACCGCGGGCTACACCTTC,CASSRRTAGYTF
.,.,TRBV6-6,TRBJ2-2,TGTGCCAGCAGTTTGGGGGGCACCGGGGAGCTGTTTTTT,CASSLGGTGELFF
.,.,TRBV30,TRBJ2-1,TGTGCCTGGAGTCCCGGCCGGAACCCCCCTAGATACAATGAGCAGTTCTTC,CAWSPGRNPPRYNEQFF
few,.,TRBV7-2,TRBJ1-2,TGTGCCAGCAGCTTAGAGCTGGGGCATGGCTACACCTTC,CASSLELGHGYTF
few,.,TRBV7-9,TRBJ1-2,TGTGCCAGCAGCCTTTCTGGGGCGATAGACAGCCTTTCTTCTGGCTACACCTTC,CASSLSGAIDSLSSGYTF
few,TRBD2,TRBV7-2,TRBJ2-1,TGTGCCAGCAGCTTAGGACGGGGGGGCTACAATGAGCAGTTCTTC,CASSLGRGGYNEQFF
.,.,TRBV18,TRBJ1-1,TGTGCCAGCTCACAAGACAGCGGAGGGGCTGAAGCTTTCTTT,CASSQDSGGAEAFF
.,TRBD1,TRBV9,TRBJ2-5,TGTGCCAGCAGCGCAGGACAGGGAACGGGGACCCAGTACTTC,CASSAGQGTGTQYF
once,.,TRBV7-9,TRBJ2-2,TGTGCCAGCAGCCCCACCGGCCCGGGAACCGGGGAGCTGTTTTTT,CASSPTGPGTGELFF
.,.,TRBV9,TRBJ2-3,TGTGCCAGCAGCGTAGCGGGGACTAGCACAGATACGCAGTATTTT,CASSVAGTSTDTQYF
.,.,TRBV5-4,TRBJ1-2,TGTGCCAGCAGCCTTCCTACAGGAGGGGATGGCTACACCTTC,CASSLPTGGDGYTF
.,.,TRBV9,TRBJ1-2,TGTGCCAGCAGCGTGGGCAGGGGCGCCGGTGGCTACACCTTC,CASSVGRGAGGYTF
.,.,TRBV11-3,TRBJ1-1,TGTGCCAGCAGCTTAGAAGCCAGATTGAACACTGAAGCTTTCTTT,CASSLEARLNTEAFF
.,.,TRBV30,TRBJ1-5,TGTGCCTGGAGTTACAGCCTCAATCAGCCCCAGCATTTT,CAWSYSLNQPQHF
.,.,TRBV4-2,TRBJ2-4,TGTGCCAGCAGCCAAAGTACGACACGTTCGGCCAAAAACATTCAGTACTTC,CASSQSTTRSAKNIQYF
.,.,TRBV30,TRBJ1-5,TGTGCCTGGAGTGTAACGAGGGACCAATCCCAGCATTTT,CAWSVTRDQSQHF
.,.,TRBV28,TRBJ1-5,TGTGCCAGCAGTTTGGGGAGGGTGGGACCCAATCAGCCCCAGCATTTT,CASSLGRVGPNQPQHF
.,TRBD1,TRBV7-2,TRBJ2-1,TGTGCCAGCAGCTTAGGGACAGGGAATGAGCAGTTCTTC,CASSLGTGNEQFF
.,TRBD2,TRBV4-3,TRBJ2-1,TGCGCCAGCAGCCTACTCGCTGGAGCTAGCGGGCGAGGGAATGAGCAGTTCTTC,CASSLLAGASGRGNEQFF
.,.,TRBV5-8,TRBJ2-1,TGTGCCAGCAGCTGGACAAGTTACAATGAGCAGTTCTTC,CASSWTSYNEQFF
.,.,TRBV12-5,TRBJ2-5,TGTGCTAGTGGTACTCCTCGGGGCTCCGGATGGGAGACCCAGTACTTC,CASGTPRGSGWETQYF
.,.,TRBV30,TRBJ2-5,TGTGCCTGGAGTGTAGCCGGAGAGACCCAGTACTTC,CAWSVAGETQYF